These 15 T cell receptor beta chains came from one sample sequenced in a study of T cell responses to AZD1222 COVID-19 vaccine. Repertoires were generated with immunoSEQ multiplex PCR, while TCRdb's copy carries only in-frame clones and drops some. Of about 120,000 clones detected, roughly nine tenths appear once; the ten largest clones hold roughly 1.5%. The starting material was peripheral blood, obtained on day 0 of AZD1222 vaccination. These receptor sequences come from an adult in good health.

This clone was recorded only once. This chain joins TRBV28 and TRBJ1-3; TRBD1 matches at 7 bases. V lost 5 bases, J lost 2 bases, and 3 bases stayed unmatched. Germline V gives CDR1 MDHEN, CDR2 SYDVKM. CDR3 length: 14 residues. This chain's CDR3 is CASSPGQTGNTIYF. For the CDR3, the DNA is TGTGCCAGCAGTCCGGGACAGACTGGAAACACCATATATTTT.

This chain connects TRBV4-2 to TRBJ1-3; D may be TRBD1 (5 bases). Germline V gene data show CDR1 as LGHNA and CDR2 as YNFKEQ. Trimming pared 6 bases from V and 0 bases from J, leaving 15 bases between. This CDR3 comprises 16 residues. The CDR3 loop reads CASSPNPGDSGNTIYF. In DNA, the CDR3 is TGTGCCAGCAGTCCTAATCCGGGGGACTCTGGAAACACCATATATTTT.

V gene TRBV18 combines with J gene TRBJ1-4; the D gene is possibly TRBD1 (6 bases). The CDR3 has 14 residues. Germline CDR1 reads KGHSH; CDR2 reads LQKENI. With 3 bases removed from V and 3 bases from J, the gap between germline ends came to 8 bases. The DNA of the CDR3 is TGTGCCAGCTCACCGGACAGTCCTAATGAAAAACTGTTTTTT. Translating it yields CASSPDSPNEKLFF.

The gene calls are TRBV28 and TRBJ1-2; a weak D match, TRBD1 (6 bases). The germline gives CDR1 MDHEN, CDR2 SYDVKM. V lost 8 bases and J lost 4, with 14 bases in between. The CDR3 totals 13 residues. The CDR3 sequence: CASLRGGSYGYTF. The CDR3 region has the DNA TGTGCCAGCCTAAGGGGGGGCAGCTATGGCTACACCTTC.

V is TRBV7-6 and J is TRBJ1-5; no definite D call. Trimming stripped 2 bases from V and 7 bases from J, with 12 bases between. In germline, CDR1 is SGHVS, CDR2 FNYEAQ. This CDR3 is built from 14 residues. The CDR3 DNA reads TGTGCCAGCAGCTTACGGACCGACGGCCAGCCCCAGCATTTT. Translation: CASSLRTDGQPQHF.

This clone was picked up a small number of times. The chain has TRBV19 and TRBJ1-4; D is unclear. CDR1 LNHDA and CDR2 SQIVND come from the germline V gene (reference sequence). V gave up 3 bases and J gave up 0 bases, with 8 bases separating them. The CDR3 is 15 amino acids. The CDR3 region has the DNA TGTGCCAGTAGTATTGGTCTCGCAACTAATGAAAAACTGTTTTTT. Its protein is CASSIGLATNEKLFF.

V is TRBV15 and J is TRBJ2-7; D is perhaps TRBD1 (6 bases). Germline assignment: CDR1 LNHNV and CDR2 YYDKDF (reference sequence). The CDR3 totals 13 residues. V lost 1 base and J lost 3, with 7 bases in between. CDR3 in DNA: TGTGCCACCAGCAGAGTGGACAGCTACGAGCAGTACTTC. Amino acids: CATSRVDSYEQYF.

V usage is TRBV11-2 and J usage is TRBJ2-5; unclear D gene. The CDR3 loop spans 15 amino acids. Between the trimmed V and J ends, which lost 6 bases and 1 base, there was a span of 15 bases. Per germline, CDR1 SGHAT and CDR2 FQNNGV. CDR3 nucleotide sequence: TGTGCCAGCAGTTCCCACGACTCGCCCCAAGAGACCCAGTACTTC. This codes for CASSSHDSPQETQYF.

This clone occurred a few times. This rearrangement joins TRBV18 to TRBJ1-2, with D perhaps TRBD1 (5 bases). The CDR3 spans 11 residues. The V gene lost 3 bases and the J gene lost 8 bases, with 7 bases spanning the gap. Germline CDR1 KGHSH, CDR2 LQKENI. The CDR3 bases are TGTGCCAGCTCACCGACAGAAGGCTACACCTTC. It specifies CASSPTEGYTF.

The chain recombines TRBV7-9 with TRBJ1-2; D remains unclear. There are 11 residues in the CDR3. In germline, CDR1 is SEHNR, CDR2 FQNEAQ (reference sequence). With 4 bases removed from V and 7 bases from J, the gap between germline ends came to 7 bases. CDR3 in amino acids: CASSSYGGYTF. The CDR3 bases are TGTGCCAGCAGCTCGTACGGTGGCTACACCTTC.

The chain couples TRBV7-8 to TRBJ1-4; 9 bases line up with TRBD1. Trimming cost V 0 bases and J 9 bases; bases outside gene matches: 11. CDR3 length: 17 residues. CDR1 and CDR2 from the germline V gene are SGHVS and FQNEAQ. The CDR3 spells CASSLAPSADRGKKLFF. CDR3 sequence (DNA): TGTGCCAGCAGCTTAGCGCCGAGCGCGGACAGGGGTAAAAAACTGTTTTTT.

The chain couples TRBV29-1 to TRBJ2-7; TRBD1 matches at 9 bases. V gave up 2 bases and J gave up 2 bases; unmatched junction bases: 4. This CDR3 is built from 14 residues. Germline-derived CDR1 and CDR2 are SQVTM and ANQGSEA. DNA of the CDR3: TGCAGCGTTGAATCGGGACAGGGTCCCTACGAGCAGTACTTC. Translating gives CSVESGQGPYEQYF.

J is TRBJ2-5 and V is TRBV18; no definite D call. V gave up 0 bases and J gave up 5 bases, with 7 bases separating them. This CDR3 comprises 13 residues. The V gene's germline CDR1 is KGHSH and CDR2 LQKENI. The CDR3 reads CASSPPIRETQYF. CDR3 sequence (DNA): TGTGCCAGCTCACCACCGATCAGGGAGACCCAGTACTTC.

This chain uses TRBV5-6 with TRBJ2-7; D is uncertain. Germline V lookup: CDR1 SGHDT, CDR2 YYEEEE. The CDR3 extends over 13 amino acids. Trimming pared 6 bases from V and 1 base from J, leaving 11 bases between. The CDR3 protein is CASNPTESYEQYF. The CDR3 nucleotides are TGTGCCAGCAACCCAACAGAGTCCTACGAGCAGTACTTC.

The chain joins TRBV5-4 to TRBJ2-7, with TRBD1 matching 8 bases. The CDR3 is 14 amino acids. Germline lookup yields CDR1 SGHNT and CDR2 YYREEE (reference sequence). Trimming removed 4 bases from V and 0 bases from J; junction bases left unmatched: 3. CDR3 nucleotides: TGTGCCAGCAGCCCAGGACAGGGCTCCTACGAGCAGTACTTC. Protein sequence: CASSPGQGSYEQYF.